This TCR beta chain was obtained from a study of post-analysis software for immune sequencing data. A word on this clonotype: Its antigen is unidentified.

Study-wide results and caveats: The five TRBV segments detected at higher frequency in patients than in controls included TRBV5-6, TRBV5-1 and TRBV20-1.

Unique molecular identifiers tagged the TCR beta cDNA libraries. TCRdb analysed the PCR reads with MiXCR anew, one entry per CDR3 protein. The table records 740,000 or so distinct CDR3 sequences, roughly 50% of them present only once. Germline lookup yields CDR1 SQVTM and CDR2 ANQGSEA. V lost 7 bases to trimming and J lost 2 bases; unmatched junction nucleotides: 6. CDR3 length: 15 residues. The chain employs TRBV29-1 and TRBJ2-1, with 12 bases that match TRBD2. Sequencing was performed on blood. The sequence was collected from a girl aged 5-17 years with multiple sclerosis. In nucleotides, the CDR3 is TGCAGCGCGGGGGCTAGCGGGAGGGCCTACAATGAGCAGTTCTTC. Translation gives CSAGASGRAYNEQFF.